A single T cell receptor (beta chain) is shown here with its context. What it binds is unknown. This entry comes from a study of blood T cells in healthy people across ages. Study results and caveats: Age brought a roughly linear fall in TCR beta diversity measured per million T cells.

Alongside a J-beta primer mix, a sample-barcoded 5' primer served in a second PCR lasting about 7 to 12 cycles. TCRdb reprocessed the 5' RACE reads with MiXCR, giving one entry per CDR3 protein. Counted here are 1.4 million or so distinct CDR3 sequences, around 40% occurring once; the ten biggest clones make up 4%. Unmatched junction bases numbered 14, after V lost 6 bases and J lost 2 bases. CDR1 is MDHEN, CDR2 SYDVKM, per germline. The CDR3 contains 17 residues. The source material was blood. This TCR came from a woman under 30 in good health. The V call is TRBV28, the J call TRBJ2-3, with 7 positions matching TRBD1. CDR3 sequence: CASSRLGQRRDTDTQYF. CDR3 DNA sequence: TGTGCCAGCAGCCGCTTGGGACAGCGCAGGGACACAGATACGCAGTATTTT.